The 14 T cell receptor beta chains below were found in one sample sequenced in a study of Ad26.COV2.S vaccination and SARS-CoV-2 variants. Measured with immunoSEQ multiplex PCR; TCRdb has only the in-frame clones, and not every one. The data show some 350,000 clones, roughly 90% seen once. The treatment was: roughly 19 received Ad26.COV2.S at low or high dose, single or two shots; several received placebo; per-sample allocation not given. Specimens were obtained on day 63 following the first vaccine or placebo injection. The input for sequencing was peripheral blood, taken in a trial of Ad26.COV2.S vaccine versus placebo. The origin of the receptors is a person aged 18-60 years who received the Ad26.COV2.S COVID-19 vaccine or a placebo.

V gene TRBV5-5 combines with J gene TRBJ1-1, with D uncertain. Deletions cut 3 bases from V and 7 bases from J, with 10 bases between. This CDR3 has 12 residues. CDR1 SGHKS and CDR2 YYEKEE come from the germline V gene (reference sequence). The CDR3 loop is CASSYYTYEAFF. The CDR3 nucleotides read TGTGCCAGCAGCTATTACACCTATGAAGCTTTCTTT. Full variable domain (remainder filled in from reference TRBV5-5 and TRBJ1-1): DAGVTQSPTHLIKTRGQQVTLRCSPISGHKSVSWYQQVLGQGPQFIFQYYEKEERGRGNFPDRFSARQFPNYSSELNVNALLLGDSALYLCASSYYTYEAFFGQGTRLTVV.

As regards this clone: One junction end does not reproduce the germline sequence, and a read error may be involved. CDR3 residues: CASTQPPGNTEAFF. CDR3 coding DNA: TGTGCCAGCACCCAACCGCCGGGGAACACTGAAGCTTTCTTT. This chain joins TRBV3-1 (or the pseudogene TRBV3-2) and TRBJ1-1; D not certain. The CDR3 consists of 14 residues. Germline CDR1 and CDR2: LGHDT and YNNKEL (reference sequence).

The V and J genes are TRBV19 and TRBJ1-2; TRBD1 agrees at 9 bases. The ends lost 5 bases at V and 4 bases at J; junction bases unmatched: 8. This CDR3 has 15 residues. CDR1 is LNHDA and CDR2 is SQIVND in the germline V gene (reference sequence). CDR3 loop: CASSLQGAKFYGYTF. The CDR3 DNA reads TGTGCCAGTAGTTTACAGGGGGCAAAATTCTATGGCTACACCTTC.

This chain uses TRBV6-5 with TRBJ1-2; 7 bases are a match to TRBD1. This CDR3 comprises 14 residues. Germline CDR1 is MNHEY and CDR2 is SVGAGI. The V segment lost 8 bases and the J segment 7 bases; nucleotides outside the gene matches: 13. CDR3 protein: CASAGGEGWSGYTF. The CDR3 DNA is TGTGCCAGCGCAGGGGGGGAGGGATGGTCTGGCTACACCTTC.

The chain uses TRBV6-6 and TRBJ1-2; 8 nucleotides line up with TRBD1. CDR1 and CDR2 from the germline V gene are MNHNY and SVGAGI (reference sequence). The CDR3 runs to 14 residues. J gave up 9 bases and V 2 bases, and 8 bases lay outside the gene matches. The CDR3 loop reads CASSYPDRERSYTF. As DNA, the CDR3 is TGTGCCAGCAGTTACCCGGACAGGGAAAGAAGCTACACCTTC.

The sample holds one count of this clone. This chain uses TRBV19 with TRBJ2-7; 7 bases align to TRBD2. The CDR3 loop spans 14 amino acids. The ends lost 3 bases at V and 0 bases at J; junction bases unmatched: 2. The germline V gene has CDR1 LNHDA and CDR2 SQIVND (reference sequence). CDR3 amino acids: CASSIRGVSYEQYF. The DNA of the CDR3 is TGTGCCAGTAGTATTCGGGGGGTCTCCTACGAGCAGTACTTC.

The gene calls are TRBV5-6 and TRBJ2-5, with D uncertain. V was shortened by 2 bases and J by 3 bases, with 14 bases between the two germline ends. The CDR3 length is 15 residues. Germline-derived CDR1 and CDR2 are SGHDT and YYEEEE. In DNA form, the CDR3 reads TGTGCCAGCAGCTTCATCTTCCGCCGAAAAGAGACCCAGTACTTC. Protein sequence: CASSFIFRRKETQYF. Full variable domain (remainder filled in from reference TRBV5-6 and TRBJ2-5): DAGVTQSPTHLIKTRGQQVTLRCSPKSGHDTVSWYQQALGQGPQFIFQYYEEEERQRGNFPDRFSGHQFPNYSSELNVNALLLGDSALYLCASSFIFRRKETQYFGPGTRLLVL.

This chain uses TRBV24-1 with TRBJ2-3; D gene uncertain. V was shortened by 5 bases and J by 3 bases, with 8 bases between the two germline ends. This CDR3 has 13 residues. From germline, CDR1 is KGHDR and CDR2 SFDVKD. This CDR3 reads CATSGVGTDTQYF. The CDR3 nucleotides are TGTGCCACCAGTGGGGTCGGGACAGATACGCAGTATTTT.

CDR3 nucleotides: TGTGCCAGCAGCGTAGACGGGACAAGGTCCTACAATGAGCAGTTCTTC. This sequence encodes CASSVDGTRSYNEQFF. The chain employs TRBV9 and TRBJ2-1; possible D gene TRBD1, 6 bases. Trimming pared 0 bases from V and 1 base from J, leaving 11 bases between. Germline V gene lookup returns CDR1 SGDLS and CDR2 YYNGEE. This CDR3 contains 16 residues.

The chain recombines TRBV7-2 with TRBJ2-7; the D is unclear. Between the trimmed V and J ends, which lost 1 base and 0 bases, there was a span of 7 bases. The CDR3 contains 14 residues. The germline V gene encodes CDR1 SGHTA and CDR2 FQGNSA. The CDR3 here is CASSLDAISYEQYF. Here the CDR3 DNA reads TGTGCCAGCAGCTTAGATGCTATCTCCTACGAGCAGTACTTC.

This chain joins TRBV28 and TRBJ1-4; D ambiguous. The CDR3 has 13 amino acids. Germline V CDR1 and CDR2: MDHEN, SYDVKM. CDR3 sequence reads: CATAYPGNEKLFF. CDR3 DNA: TGTGCTACAGCGTATCCGGGTAATGAAAAACTGTTTTTT.

The chain combines TRBV29-1 with TRBJ1-1; D ambiguous. CDR3 size: 11 residues. Trimming took 3 bases from V and 7 from J, leaving 9 bases between them. Germline CDR1 reads SQVTM; CDR2 reads ANQGSEA. Here the CDR3 reads CSVDEGFEAFF. For the CDR3, the DNA is TGCAGCGTTGATGAGGGTTTTGAAGCTTTCTTT. The complete variable domain, with remaining parts taken from reference TRBV29-1 and TRBJ1-1, reads SAVISQKPSRDICQRGTSLTIQCQVDSQVTMMFWYRQQPGQSLTLIATANQGSEATYESGFVIDKFPISRPNLTFSTLTVSNMSPEDSSIYLCSVDEGFEAFFGQGTRLTVV.

The V gene is TRBV21-1, the J gene TRBJ2-3; the tabulated D call, TRBD1, remains unverified against the DNA. TRBV21-1 is reported as a pseudogene. The CDR3 spans 16 residues. The CDR3 sequence: CASSKVRDRATDTQYF. In DNA, the CDR3 is TGTGCCAGCAGCAAAGTTCGGGACAGGGCCACAGATACGCAGTATTTT.

CDR3 residues: CASPEARPNYGYTF. For the CDR3, the DNA is TGTGCCAGCCCGGAGGCCCGGCCCAACTATGGCTACACCTTC. This chain uses TRBV2 with TRBJ1-2; no clear D gene. The ends were cut back, 8 bases at V and 2 bases at J, with 15 bases in the middle. This CDR3 region has 14 residues. Germline CDR1 reads SNHLY; CDR2 reads FYNNEI.